A single sample is the source of the 3 T cell receptor beta chains below, sequenced in a study of cytomegalovirus exposure and HLA in healthy donors. This PCR relied on a set of 60 Vbeta primers and 13 Jbeta primers. Libraries were prepared by immunoSEQ multiplex PCR; TCRdb keeps only in-frame clonotypes and omits some of them. Seen here are under 200,000 clones, 79% observed once, and the top ten hold approximately 4.4%. The sequenced sample was PBMCs. The receptors come from a woman in her twenties or thirties in good health and CMV-seropositive.

The chain employs TRBV4-3 and TRBJ2-3; D possibly corresponds to TRBD2 (5 bases). The V gene lost 0 bases and the J gene lost 2 bases, with 12 bases spanning the gap. Germline CDR1 and CDR2: LGHNA and YSLEER. This CDR3 region has 16 residues. The CDR3 nucleotides read TGCGCCAGCAGCCAAGATCGGAAAGGACTCACAGATACGCAGTATTTT. This translates into CASSQDRKGLTDTQYF.

This clone was seen once. The J gene is TRBJ1-1, the V gene TRBV5-1; D ambiguous. Germline V gene lookup returns CDR1 SGHRS and CDR2 YFSETQ. V was clipped by 0 bases and J by 1 base, with 4 bases between them. The CDR3 consists of 13 residues. CDR3: CASSLVKNTEAFF. In nucleotides, the CDR3 is TGCGCCAGCAGCTTGGTCAAGAACACTGAAGCTTTCTTT.

This clone was found a few times. Other nucleotide sequences in the sample specify the same CDR3. The chain is built from TRBV5-1 and TRBJ2-1, with 8 bases matching TRBD2. This CDR3 is built from 14 residues. Trimming cost V 3 bases and J 4 bases; bases outside gene matches: 3. The germline V gene encodes CDR1 SGHRS and CDR2 YFSETQ. For the CDR3, the DNA is TGCGCCAGCAGCTCCAGCGGGGGTTACAATGAGCAGTTCTTC. Amino acids: CASSSSGGYNEQFF.